The text below deals with one T cell receptor (beta chain). This CDR3 comprises 15 residues. Unmatched junction bases numbered 8, after V lost 4 bases and J lost 2 bases. Germline V gene lookup returns CDR1 SGHRS and CDR2 YFSETQ. This sample is part of a study of cytomegalovirus exposure and HLA in healthy donors. Sequenced by immunoSEQ multiplex PCR; TCRdb stores in-frame clones only, minus some. The table records approximately 58,000 clones, roughly 95% of them present only once. The sequenced material came from PBMCs. The genes are TRBV5-1 and TRBJ2-7; 8 positions agree with TRBD2. The source of this sequence is a woman under 30 in good health and CMV-seropositive. CDR3 residues: CASSPTSGLAYEQYF. The CDR3 DNA reads as TGCGCCAGCAGCCCCACTAGCGGTTTAGCCTACGAGCAGTACTTC.